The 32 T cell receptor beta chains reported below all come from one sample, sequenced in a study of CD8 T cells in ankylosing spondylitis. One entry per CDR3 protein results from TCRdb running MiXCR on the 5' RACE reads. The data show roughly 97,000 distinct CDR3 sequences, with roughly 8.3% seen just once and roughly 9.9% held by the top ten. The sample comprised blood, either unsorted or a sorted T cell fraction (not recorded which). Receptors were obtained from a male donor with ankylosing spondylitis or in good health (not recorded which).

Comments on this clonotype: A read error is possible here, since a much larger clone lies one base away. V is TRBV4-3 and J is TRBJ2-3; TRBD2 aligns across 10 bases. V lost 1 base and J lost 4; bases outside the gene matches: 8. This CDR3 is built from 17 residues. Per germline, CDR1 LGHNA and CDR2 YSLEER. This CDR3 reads CASSQGLAGEGADTQYF. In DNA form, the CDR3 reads TGCGCCAGCAGCCAAGGTCTAGCGGGAGAGGGGGCAGATACGCAGTATTTT.

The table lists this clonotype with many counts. The CDR3 nucleotides read TGTGCCAGCAGCCCCAGTTCTAACTATGGCTACACCTTC. As protein: CASSPSSNYGYTF. The rearrangement joins TRBV7-2 to TRBJ1-2; no firm D call. Trimming pared 5 bases from V and 0 bases from J, leaving 7 bases between. From germline, CDR1 is SGHTA and CDR2 FQGNSA. The CDR3 spans 13 residues.

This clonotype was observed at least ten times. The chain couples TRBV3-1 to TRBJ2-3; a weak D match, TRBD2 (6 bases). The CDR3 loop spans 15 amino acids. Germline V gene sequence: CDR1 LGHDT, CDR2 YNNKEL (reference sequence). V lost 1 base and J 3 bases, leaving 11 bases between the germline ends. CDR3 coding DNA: TGTGCCAGCAGCCAAGTCGGGGGATCAACAGATACGCAGTATTTT. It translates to CASSQVGGSTDTQYF.

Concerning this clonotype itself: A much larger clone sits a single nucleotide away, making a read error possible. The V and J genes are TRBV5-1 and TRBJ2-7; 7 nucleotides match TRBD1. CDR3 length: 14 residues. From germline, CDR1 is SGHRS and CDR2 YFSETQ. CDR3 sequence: CVSSKGTASDEQYF. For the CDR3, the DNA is TGCGTCAGCAGTAAAGGGACAGCGTCGGACGAGCAGTACTTC.

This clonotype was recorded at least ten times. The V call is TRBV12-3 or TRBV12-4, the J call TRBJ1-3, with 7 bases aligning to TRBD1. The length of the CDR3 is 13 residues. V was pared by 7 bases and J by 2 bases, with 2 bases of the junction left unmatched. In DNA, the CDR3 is TGTGCCAGCAACGACAGGGCTGGAAACACCATATATTTT. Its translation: CASNDRAGNTIYF.

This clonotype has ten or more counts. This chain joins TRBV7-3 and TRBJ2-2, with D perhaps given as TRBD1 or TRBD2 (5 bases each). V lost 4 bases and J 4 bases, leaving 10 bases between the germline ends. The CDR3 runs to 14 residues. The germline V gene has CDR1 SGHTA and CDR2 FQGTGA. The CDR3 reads CASSSRDGTGELFF. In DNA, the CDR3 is TGTGCCAGCAGCTCTCGGGACGGCACCGGGGAGCTGTTTTTT.

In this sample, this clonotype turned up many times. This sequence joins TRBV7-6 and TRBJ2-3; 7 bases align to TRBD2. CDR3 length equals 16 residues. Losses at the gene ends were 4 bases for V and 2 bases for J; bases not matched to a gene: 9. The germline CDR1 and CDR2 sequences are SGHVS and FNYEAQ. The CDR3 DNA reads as TGTGCCAGCAGCTCTGCTGGCGGGGGTCCCACAGATACGCAGTATTTT. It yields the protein CASSSAGGGPTDTQYF.

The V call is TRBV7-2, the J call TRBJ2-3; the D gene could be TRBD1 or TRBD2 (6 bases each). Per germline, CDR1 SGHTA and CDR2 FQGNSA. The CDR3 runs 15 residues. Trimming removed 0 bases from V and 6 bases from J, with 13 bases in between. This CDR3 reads CASSLAGGAVDTQYF. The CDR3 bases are TGTGCCAGCAGCTTAGCCGGGGGCGCAGTGGATACGCAGTATTTT.

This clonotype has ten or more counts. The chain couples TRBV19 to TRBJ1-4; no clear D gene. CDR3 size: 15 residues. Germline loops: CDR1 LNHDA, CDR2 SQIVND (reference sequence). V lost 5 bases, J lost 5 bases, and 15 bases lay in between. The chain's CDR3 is CASSPPGKGNEKLFF. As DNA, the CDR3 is TGTGCCAGTAGTCCTCCTGGGAAAGGAAATGAAAAACTGTTTTTT.

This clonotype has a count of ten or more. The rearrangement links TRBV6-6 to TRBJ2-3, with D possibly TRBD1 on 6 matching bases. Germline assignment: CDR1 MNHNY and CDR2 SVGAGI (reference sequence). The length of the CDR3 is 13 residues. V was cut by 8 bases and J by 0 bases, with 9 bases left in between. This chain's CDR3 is CASVRGSTDTQYF. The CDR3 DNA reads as TGTGCCAGCGTCAGGGGTAGCACAGATACGCAGTATTTT.

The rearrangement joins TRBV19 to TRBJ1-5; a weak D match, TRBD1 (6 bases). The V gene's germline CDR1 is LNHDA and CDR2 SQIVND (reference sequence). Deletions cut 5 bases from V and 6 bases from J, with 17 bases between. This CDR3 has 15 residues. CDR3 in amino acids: CASSSPWGAGQPQHF. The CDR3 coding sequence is TGTGCCAGTAGTTCACCGTGGGGGGCTGGTCAGCCCCAGCATTTT.

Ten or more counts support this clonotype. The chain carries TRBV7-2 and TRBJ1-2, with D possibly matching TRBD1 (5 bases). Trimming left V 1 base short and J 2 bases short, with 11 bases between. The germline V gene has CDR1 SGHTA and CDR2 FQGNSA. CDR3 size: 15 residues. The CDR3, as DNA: TGTGCCAGCAGCTTAGAGGCAGGGTTGAACTATGGCTACACCTTC. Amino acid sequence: CASSLEAGLNYGYTF. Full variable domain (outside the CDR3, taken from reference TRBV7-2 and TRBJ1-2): GAGVSQSPSNKVTEKGKDVELRCDPISGHTALYWYRQSLGQGLEFLIYFQGNSAPDKSGLPSDRFSAERTGGSVSTLTIQRTQQEDSAVYLCASSLEAGLNYGYTFGSGTRLTVV.

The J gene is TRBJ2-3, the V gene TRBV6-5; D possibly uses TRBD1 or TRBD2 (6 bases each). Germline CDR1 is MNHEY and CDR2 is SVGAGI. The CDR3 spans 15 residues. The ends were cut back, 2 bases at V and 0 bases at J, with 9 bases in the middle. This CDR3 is CASSYTGASTDTQYF. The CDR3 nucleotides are TGTGCCAGCAGTTACACGGGGGCTAGCACAGATACGCAGTATTTT.

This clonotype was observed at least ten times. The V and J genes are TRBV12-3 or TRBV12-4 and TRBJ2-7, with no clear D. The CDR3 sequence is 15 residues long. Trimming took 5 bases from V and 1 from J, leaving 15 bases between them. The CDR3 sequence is CASSDLRSRSYEQYF. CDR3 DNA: TGTGCCAGCAGTGACCTCCGTAGTCGGTCCTACGAGCAGTACTTC.

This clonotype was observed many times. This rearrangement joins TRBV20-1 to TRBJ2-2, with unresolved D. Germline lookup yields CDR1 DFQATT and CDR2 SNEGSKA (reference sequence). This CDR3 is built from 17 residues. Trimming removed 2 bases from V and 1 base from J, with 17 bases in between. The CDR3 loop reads CSARNNRETMNTGELFF. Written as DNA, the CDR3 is TGCAGTGCTAGAAATAATCGCGAAACAATGAACACCGGGGAGCTGTTTTTT.

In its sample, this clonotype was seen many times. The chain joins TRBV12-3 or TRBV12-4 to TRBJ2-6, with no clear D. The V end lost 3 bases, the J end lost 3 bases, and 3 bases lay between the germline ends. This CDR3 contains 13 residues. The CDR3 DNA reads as TGTGCCAGCAGTTTGGGTGGGGCCAACGTCCTGACTTTC. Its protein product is CASSLGGANVLTF.

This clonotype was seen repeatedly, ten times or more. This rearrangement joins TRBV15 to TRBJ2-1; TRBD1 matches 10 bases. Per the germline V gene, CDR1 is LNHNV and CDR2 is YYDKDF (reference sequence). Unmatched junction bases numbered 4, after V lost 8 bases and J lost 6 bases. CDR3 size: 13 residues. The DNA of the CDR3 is TGTGCCACCCGGACAGGGGGTAGCAATGAGCAGTTCTTC. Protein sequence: CATRTGGSNEQFF.

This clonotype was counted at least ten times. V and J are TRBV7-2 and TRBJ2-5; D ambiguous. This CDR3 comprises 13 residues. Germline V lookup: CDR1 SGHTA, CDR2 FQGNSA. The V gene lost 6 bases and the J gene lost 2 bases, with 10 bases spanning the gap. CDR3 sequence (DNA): TGTGCCAGCAGTTCTGCGTCTCAAGAGACCCAGTACTTC. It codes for CASSSASQETQYF.

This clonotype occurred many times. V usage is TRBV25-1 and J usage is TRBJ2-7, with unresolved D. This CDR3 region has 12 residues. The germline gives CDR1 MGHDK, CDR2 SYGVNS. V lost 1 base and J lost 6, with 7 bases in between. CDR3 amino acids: CASSEFEGEQYF. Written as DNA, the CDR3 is TGTGCCAGCAGTGAATTTGAAGGCGAGCAGTACTTC.

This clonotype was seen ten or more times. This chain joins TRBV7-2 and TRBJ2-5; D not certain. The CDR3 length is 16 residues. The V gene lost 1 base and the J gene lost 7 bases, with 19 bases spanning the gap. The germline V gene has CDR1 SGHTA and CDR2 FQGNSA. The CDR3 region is CASSLVHQVPGRTQYF. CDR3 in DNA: TGTGCCAGCAGCTTAGTACATCAGGTCCCGGGCCGGACCCAGTACTTC.

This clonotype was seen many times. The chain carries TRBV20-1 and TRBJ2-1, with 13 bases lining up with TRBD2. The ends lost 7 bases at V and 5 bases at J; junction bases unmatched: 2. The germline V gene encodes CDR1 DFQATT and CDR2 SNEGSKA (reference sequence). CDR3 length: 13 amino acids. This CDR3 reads CSGGTSGDNEQFF. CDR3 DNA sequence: TGCAGTGGAGGGACTAGCGGGGACAATGAGCAGTTCTTC.

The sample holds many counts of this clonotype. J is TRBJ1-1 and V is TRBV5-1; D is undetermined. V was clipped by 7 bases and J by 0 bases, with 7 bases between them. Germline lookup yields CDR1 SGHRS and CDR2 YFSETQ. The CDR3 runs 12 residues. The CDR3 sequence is CASGRMNTEAFF. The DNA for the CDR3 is TGCGCCAGCGGACGTATGAACACTGAAGCTTTCTTT.

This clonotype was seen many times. The CDR3 DNA is TGCAGCGTTGGGGGCCCGGGCCCCTTGGATGAAAAACTGTTTTTT. It encodes CSVGGPGPLDEKLFF. The chain recombines TRBV29-1 with TRBJ1-4; TRBD1 is a possible D gene (5 bases). The CDR3 consists of 15 residues. In germline, CDR1 is SQVTM, CDR2 ANQGSEA. Trimming pared 4 bases from V and 6 bases from J, leaving 18 bases between.

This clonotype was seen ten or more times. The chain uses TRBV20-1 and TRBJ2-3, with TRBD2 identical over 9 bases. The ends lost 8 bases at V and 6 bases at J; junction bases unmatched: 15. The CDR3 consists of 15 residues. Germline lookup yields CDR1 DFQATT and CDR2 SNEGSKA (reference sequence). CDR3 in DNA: TGCAGTTCATATAAGGGCGGGGGGGCCTCGGATACGCAGTATTTT. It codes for CSSYKGGGASDTQYF.

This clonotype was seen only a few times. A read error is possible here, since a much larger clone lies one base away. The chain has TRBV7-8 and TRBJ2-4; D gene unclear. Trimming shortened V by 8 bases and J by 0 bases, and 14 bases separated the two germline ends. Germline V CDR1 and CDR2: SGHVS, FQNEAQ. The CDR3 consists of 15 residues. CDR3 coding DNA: TGTGCCAGCGGCCCTGGAGTGGGAGCCAAAAACATTCAGTACTTC. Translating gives CASGPGVGAKNIQYF. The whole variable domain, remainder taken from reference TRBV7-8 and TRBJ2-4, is GAGVSQSPRYKVAKRGQDVALRCDPISGHVSLFWYQQALGQGPEFLTYFQNEAQLDKSGLPSDRFFAERPEGSVSTLKIQRTQQEDSAVYLCASGPGVGAKNIQYFGAGTRLSVL.

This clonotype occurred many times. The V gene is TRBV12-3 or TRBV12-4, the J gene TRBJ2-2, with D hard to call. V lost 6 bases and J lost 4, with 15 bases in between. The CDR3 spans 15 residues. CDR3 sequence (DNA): TGTGCCAGCAGCCCCCGAGGTTTGGTCACCGGGGAGCTGTTTTTT. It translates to CASSPRGLVTGELFF.

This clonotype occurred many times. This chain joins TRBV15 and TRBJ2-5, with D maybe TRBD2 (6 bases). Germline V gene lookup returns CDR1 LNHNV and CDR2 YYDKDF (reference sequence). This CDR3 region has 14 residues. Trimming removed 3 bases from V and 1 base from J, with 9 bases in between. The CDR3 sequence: CATSSERVQETQYF. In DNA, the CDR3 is TGTGCCACCAGCAGTGAGCGGGTCCAAGAGACCCAGTACTTC. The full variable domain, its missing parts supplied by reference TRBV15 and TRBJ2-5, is DAMVIQNPRYQVTQFGKPVTLSCSQTLNHNVMYWYQQKSSQAPKLLFHYYDKDFNNEADTPDNFQSRRPNTSFCFLDIRSPGLGDTAMYLCATSSERVQETQYFGPGTRLLVL.

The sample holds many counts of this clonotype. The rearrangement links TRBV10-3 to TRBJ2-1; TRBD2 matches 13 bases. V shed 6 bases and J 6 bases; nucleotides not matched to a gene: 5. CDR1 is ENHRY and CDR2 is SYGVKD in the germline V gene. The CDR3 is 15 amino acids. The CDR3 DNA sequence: TGTGCCATCAGGGCAACTAGCGGGGGGGGCAATGAGCAGTTCTTC. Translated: CAIRATSGGGNEQFF.

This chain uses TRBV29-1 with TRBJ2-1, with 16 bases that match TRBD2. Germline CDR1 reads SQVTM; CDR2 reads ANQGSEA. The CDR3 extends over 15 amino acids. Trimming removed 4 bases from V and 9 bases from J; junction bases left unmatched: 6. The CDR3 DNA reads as TGCAGCGTTGTGCCGGGACTAGCGGGAGGGGTTGAGCAGTTCTTC. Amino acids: CSVVPGLAGGVEQFF.

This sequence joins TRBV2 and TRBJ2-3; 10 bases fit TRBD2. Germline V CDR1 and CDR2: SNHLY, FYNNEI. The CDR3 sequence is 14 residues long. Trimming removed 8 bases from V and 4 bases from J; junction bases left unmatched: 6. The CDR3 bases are TGTGCCAGCGTACGGGGACTAGCGTCAGATACGCAGTATTTT. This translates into CASVRGLASDTQYF.

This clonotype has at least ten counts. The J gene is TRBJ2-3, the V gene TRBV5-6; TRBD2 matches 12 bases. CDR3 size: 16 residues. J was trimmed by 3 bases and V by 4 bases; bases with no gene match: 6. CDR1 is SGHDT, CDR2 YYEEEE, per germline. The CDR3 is CASSPGLAGRTDTQYF. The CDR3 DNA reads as TGTGCCAGCAGCCCAGGACTAGCGGGGAGGACAGATACGCAGTATTTT. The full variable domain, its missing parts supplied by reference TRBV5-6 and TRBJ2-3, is DAGVTQSPTHLIKTRGQQVTLRCSPKSGHDTVSWYQQALGQGPQFIFQYYEEEERQRGNFPDRFSGHQFPNYSSELNVNALLLGDSALYLCASSPGLAGRTDTQYFGPGTRLTVL.

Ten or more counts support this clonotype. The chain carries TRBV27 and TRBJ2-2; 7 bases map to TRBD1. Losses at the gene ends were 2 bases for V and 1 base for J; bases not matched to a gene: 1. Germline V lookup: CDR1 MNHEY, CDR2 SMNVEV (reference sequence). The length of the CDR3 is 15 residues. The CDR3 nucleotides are TGTGCCAGCAGTTTACGACAGGGGAACACCGGGGAGCTGTTTTTT. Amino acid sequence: CASSLRQGNTGELFF.